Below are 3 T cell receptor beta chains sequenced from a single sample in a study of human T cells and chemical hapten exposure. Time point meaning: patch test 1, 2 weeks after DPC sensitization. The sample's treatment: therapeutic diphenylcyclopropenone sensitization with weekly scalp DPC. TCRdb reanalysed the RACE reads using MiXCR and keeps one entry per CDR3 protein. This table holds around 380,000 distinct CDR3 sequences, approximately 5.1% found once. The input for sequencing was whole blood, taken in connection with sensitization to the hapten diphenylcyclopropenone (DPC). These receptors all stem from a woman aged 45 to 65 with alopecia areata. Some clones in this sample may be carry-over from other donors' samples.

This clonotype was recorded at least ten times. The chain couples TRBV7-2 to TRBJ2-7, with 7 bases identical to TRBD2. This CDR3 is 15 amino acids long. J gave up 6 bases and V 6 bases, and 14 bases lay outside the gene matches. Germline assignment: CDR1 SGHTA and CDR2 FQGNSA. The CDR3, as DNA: TGTGCCAGCAGTTTCACACGGACTAGGTCAGGCGAGCAGTACTTC. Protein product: CASSFTRTRSGEQYF.

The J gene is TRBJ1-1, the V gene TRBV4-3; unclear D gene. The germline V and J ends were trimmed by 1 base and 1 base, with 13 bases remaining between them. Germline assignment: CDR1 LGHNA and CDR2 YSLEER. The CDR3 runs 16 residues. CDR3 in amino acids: CASSQAARTSNTEAFF. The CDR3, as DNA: TGCGCCAGCAGCCAAGCGGCCAGAACCTCGAACACTGAAGCTTTCTTT.

CDR3 coding DNA: TGCAGTGCTAGGGTCTCCGCAAACACTGAAGCTTTCTTT. This translates into CSARVSANTEAFF. The V call is TRBV20-1, the J call TRBJ1-1; D is uncertain. V was cut by 3 bases and J by 2 bases, with 10 bases left in between. From germline, CDR1 is DFQATT and CDR2 SNEGSKA (reference sequence). The CDR3 spans 13 residues.